Below, 14 T cell receptor beta chains from the same sample are listed, as sequenced in a study of T cells in narcolepsy. Assay used: immunoSEQ multiplex PCR; TCRdb lists only in-frame clones, some missing. The data contain about 43,000 clones, about nine tenths of them singletons. Sequencing input: CD45RA- memory CD4+ T cells from PBMCs. All receptors come from a human donor with narcolepsy.

The chain joins TRBV18 to TRBJ1-1, with 8 bases fitting TRBD1. V shed 2 bases and J 5 bases; nucleotides not matched to a gene: 4. The CDR3 loop spans 14 amino acids. Germline V gene lookup returns CDR1 KGHSH and CDR2 LQKENI. The CDR3 coding sequence is TGTGCCAGCTCACCAACAGGACAGGGTACTGAAGCTTTCTTT. Amino acids: CASSPTGQGTEAFF.

This clone was observed once. CDR3 sequence reads: CASSLRRASGTSTDTQYF. Written as DNA, the CDR3 is TGTGCCAGCAGCCTCAGGCGCGCTAGCGGCACTAGCACAGATACGCAGTATTTT. The V and J genes are TRBV7-2 and TRBJ2-3; the match to TRBD2 covers 7 bases. Looked up from germline, CDR1 is SGHTA and CDR2 is FQGNSA. There are 18 residues in the CDR3. V lost 5 bases, J lost 0 bases, and 14 bases stayed unmatched. The full variable domain, rest sourced from reference TRBV7-2 and TRBJ2-3, is GAGVSQSPSNKVTEKGKDVELRCDPISGHTALYWYRQSLGQGLEFLIYFQGNSAPDKSGLPSDRFSAERTGGSVSTLTIQRTQQEDSAVYLCASSLRRASGTSTDTQYFGPGTRLTVL.

The chain employs TRBV5-4 and TRBJ2-5, with 7 bases lining up with TRBD1. Trimming took 1 base from V and 5 from J; bases not matched to a gene: 5. The CDR3 covers 14 residues. Germline CDR1 is SGHNT and CDR2 is YYREEE (reference sequence). The CDR3 DNA follows: TGTGCCAGCAGCTTGAGAGGGGGCGGGGAGACCCAGTACTTC. It specifies CASSLRGGGETQYF. Full variable domain (remainder filled in from reference TRBV5-4 and TRBJ2-5): ETGVTQSPTHLIKTRGQQVTLRCSSQSGHNTVSWYQQALGQGPQFIFQYYREEENGRGNFPPRFSGLQFPNYSSELNVNALELDDSALYLCASSLRGGGETQYFGPGTRLLVL.

The chain couples TRBV7-3 to TRBJ2-3; 8 nucleotides line up with TRBD2. Germline CDR1 and CDR2: SGHTA and FQGTGA. The CDR3 extends over 15 amino acids. V was pared by 5 bases and J by 7 bases, with 11 bases of the junction left unmatched. Here the CDR3 reads CASSQTAGGANTQYF. CDR3 coding DNA: TGTGCCAGCAGCCAAACCGCCGGGGGGGCGAATACGCAGTATTTT.

The chain recombines TRBV7-2 with TRBJ2-2; 9 nucleotides line up with TRBD1. V lost 2 bases to trimming and J lost 6 bases; unmatched junction nucleotides: 10. The CDR3 is made up of 17 amino acids. Germline V gene data show CDR1 as SGHTA and CDR2 as FQGNSA. CDR3 nucleotide sequence: TGTGCCAGCAGCTTAAGGTCCGGGACAGGGACATCCGGGGAGCTGTTTTTT. It specifies CASSLRSGTGTSGELFF.

This clone was detected only a few times. V usage is TRBV2 and J usage is TRBJ2-7, with TRBD1 matching 8 bases. The CDR3 covers 11 residues. With 8 bases clipped from V and 6 bases from J, the junction kept 3 bases outside the gene matches. Germline V lookup: CDR1 SNHLY, CDR2 FYNNEI. The CDR3 sequence: CASAQGVEQYF. CDR3 sequence (DNA): TGTGCCAGCGCACAGGGGGTCGAGCAGTACTTC.

This sequence joins TRBV5-1 and TRBJ2-5; D is perhaps TRBD2 (6 bases). The CDR3 runs to 14 residues. V lost 1 base, J lost 5 bases, and 12 bases lay in between. CDR1 is SGHRS, CDR2 YFSETQ, per germline. CDR3 DNA: TGCGCCAGCAGCTTGACGGGAGATGGCGAGACCCAGTACTTC. Translation: CASSLTGDGETQYF.

The rearrangement uses TRBV15 and TRBJ2-4; TRBD1 or TRBD2 may be the D gene (5 bases each). Trimming pared 5 bases from V and 0 bases from J, leaving 17 bases between. The germline V gene encodes CDR1 LNHNV and CDR2 YYDKDF (reference sequence). The CDR3 totals 17 residues. The CDR3 is CATSLSWGTLAKNIQYF. In nucleotides, the CDR3 is TGTGCCACCAGCTTAAGTTGGGGGACGCTAGCCAAAAACATTCAGTACTTC. The full variable domain, rest sourced from reference TRBV15 and TRBJ2-4, is DAMVIQNPRYQVTQFGKPVTLSCSQTLNHNVMYWYQQKSSQAPKLLFHYYDKDFNNEADTPDNFQSRRPNTSFCFLDIRSPGLGDTAMYLCATSLSWGTLAKNIQYFGAGTRLSVL.

The chain carries TRBV7-8 and TRBJ1-2, with TRBD1 matching 7 bases. The CDR3 runs to 15 residues. V was clipped by 5 bases and J by 6 bases; unmatched bases: 12. Germline values: CDR1 SGHVS, CDR2 FQNEAQ. The CDR3 protein is CASSPRGGGGDGYTF. Written as DNA, the CDR3 is TGTGCCAGCAGCCCCCGGGGAGGGGGCGGTGATGGCTACACCTTC.

The rearrangement uses TRBV29-1 and TRBJ2-7, with D perhaps matching TRBD2 (5 bases). The CDR3 has 12 residues. V was trimmed by 3 bases and J by 2 bases, leaving 8 bases between them. Germline V gene lookup returns CDR1 SQVTM and CDR2 ANQGSEA. The CDR3 region has the DNA TGCAGCGTTGAGTACGGGGCCTACGAGCAGTACTTC. Protein product: CSVEYGAYEQYF.

This chain uses TRBV11-3 with TRBJ2-1, with D tentatively TRBD2 (6 bases). CDR1 and CDR2 from the germline V gene are SGHNT and YENEEA. V was cut by 8 bases and J by 3 bases, with 14 bases left in between. The CDR3 runs 14 residues. As DNA, the CDR3 is TGTGCCAGCGAGGCGCGGAGGGGCTACAATGAGCAGTTCTTC. Protein: CASEARRGYNEQFF.

The chain couples TRBV19 to TRBJ2-4; 7 bases map to TRBD1. V shed 4 bases, J shed 6 bases, and the junction held 6 bases outside the gene matches. There are 14 residues in the CDR3. Per the germline V gene, CDR1 is LNHDA and CDR2 is SQIVND (reference sequence). DNA of the CDR3: TGTGCCAGTAGTAATCCGGGACAGACAAACATTCAGTACTTC. Encoded protein: CASSNPGQTNIQYF.

The chain uses TRBV7-2 and TRBJ2-2; the D gene is possibly TRBD1 (6 bases). CDR3 length equals 16 residues. CDR1 is SGHTA and CDR2 is FQGNSA in the germline V gene. The V end was cut by 4 bases, the J end by 8 bases, with 20 bases between. CDR3 in amino acids: CASSSGQPDVAGELFF. The CDR3 DNA reads as TGTGCCAGCAGCTCGGGACAACCAGACGTGGCGGGGGAGCTGTTTTTT.

The chain recombines TRBV6-6 with TRBJ1-6; maybe TRBD1 (6 bases). Trimming took off 10 bases at V and 7 bases at J, with 14 bases between the two ends. The CDR3 spans 13 residues. The germline gives CDR1 MNHNY, CDR2 SVGAGI (reference sequence). CDR3 sequence reads: CATSRTANSPLHF. The CDR3 DNA sequence: TGTGCCACCTCAAGGACAGCAAATTCACCCCTCCACTTT.